What follows is one T cell receptor (beta chain) and its context. Its antigen is undetermined. The method was immunoSEQ multiplex PCR; TCRdb's version includes in-frame clones alone and lacks a portion of them. Altogether some 95,000 clones are present, 75% to 90% being singletons, with the ten largest covering around 0.82%. The record originates from a study of OX40 agonist ivuxolimab in advanced cancers. Study in general: Eligibility admitted prior anti-PD-1, anti-PD-L1 or anti-CTLA-4 therapy; around 38% had some. Study observations and caveats: Blood T cells, both CD4+ and CD8+, expanded clonally by week 6 at 0.1 to 3.0 mg/kg.

At baseline, cycle 4 day 1, and cycle 7 day 1, blood was sampled. The germline CDR1 and CDR2 sequences are ENHRY and SYGVKD. This CDR3 has 16 residues. Losses at the gene ends were 11 bases for V and 1 base for J; bases not matched to a gene: 9. The chain has TRBV10-3 and TRBJ2-3, with TRBD2 identical over 13 bases. This TCR derives from an adult with an advanced solid tumor such as melanoma, head and neck, liver or kidney cancer. The sequencing used CD4+ or CD8+ T cells sorted from blood, collected in a trial of the OX40 agonist ivuxolimab. DNA for the CDR3: TGTGCCGTATCCGGGACTAGCGGGACGGGCACAGATACGCAGTATTTT. This gives the protein CAVSGTSGTGTDTQYF.